The 30 T cell receptor beta chains reported below all come from one sample, sequenced in a study of blood T cell repertoires in COVID-19 (TCRdb year 2020). Receptor libraries were prepared by the immunoSEQ multiplex PCR assay. TCRdb limited this immuneACCESS table to in-frame rearrangements with V and J called. A share of clones is missing; checked studies link under half to unresolved V genes, and the rest is unexplained. The sample contains 75,000 to 90,000 clones, 85% of them found a single time. Of the sample, over 15% falls within the top ten clones. The sample consisted of peripheral blood. The receptors originated from an elderly man with active or convalescent COVID-19.

This clone was recorded only once. The gene calls are TRBV7-8 and TRBJ1-2; TRBD1 agrees at 9 bases. The germline gives CDR1 SGHVS, CDR2 FQNEAQ. J gave up 10 bases and V 4 bases, and 10 bases lay outside the gene matches. This CDR3 region has 14 residues. Written as DNA, the CDR3 is TGTGCCAGCAGCTCCGGGACAGGGAGGGAATTCTACACCTTC. It is translated as CASSSGTGREFYTF. Complete variable domain (other parts from reference TRBV7-8 and TRBJ1-2): GAGVSQSPRYKVAKRGQDVALRCDPISGHVSLFWYQQALGQGPEFLTYFQNEAQLDKSGLPSDRFFAERPEGSVSTLKIQRTQQEDSAVYLCASSSGTGREFYTFGSGTRLTVV.

The chain is built from TRBV19 and TRBJ1-3; D is uncertain. The CDR3 runs to 15 residues. With 6 bases removed from V and 0 bases from J, the gap between germline ends came to 12 bases. The germline V gene encodes CDR1 LNHDA and CDR2 SQIVND (reference sequence). The CDR3 sequence is CASSLAAHSGNTIYF. Written as DNA, the CDR3 is TGTGCCAGTAGCCTGGCGGCTCACTCTGGAAACACCATATATTTT.

The CDR3 is CASSASFGGDGYNEQFF. CDR3 in DNA: TGTGCCAGCAGCGCCTCCTTTGGGGGGGACGGCTACAATGAGCAGTTCTTC. This chain connects TRBV11-2 to TRBJ2-1, with TRBD2 matching over 7 bases. V trimming: 5 bases; J trimming: 3 bases; junction bases outside the gene matches: 13. The CDR3 spans 17 residues. Germline V gives CDR1 SGHAT, CDR2 FQNNGV.

The CDR3 is CASSPGAGRKNIQYF. The CDR3 nucleotides are TGTGCCAGCTCACCAGGGGCGGGACGGAAAAACATTCAGTACTTC. The chain uses TRBV18 and TRBJ2-4; D is possibly TRBD2 (6 bases). The CDR3 is 15 amino acids. Trimming took off 2 bases at V and 4 bases at J, with 12 bases between the two ends. Germline assignment: CDR1 KGHSH and CDR2 LQKENI.

The table lists this clone with a few counts. The chain uses TRBV6-6 and TRBJ1-5; TRBD1 matches at 8 bases. Trimming cost V 5 bases and J 2 bases; bases outside gene matches: 11. This CDR3 has 17 amino acids. Per germline, CDR1 MNHNY and CDR2 SVGAGI (reference sequence). CDR3 region: CASSRQGAPGGNQPQHF. The DNA for the CDR3 is TGTGCCAGCAGTCGGCAGGGGGCGCCGGGCGGCAATCAGCCCCAGCATTTT.

CDR3 protein: CASSIGRSGNSPLHF. The CDR3 nucleotides are TGTGCCAGTAGTATCGGCAGGTCCGGTAATTCACCCCTCCACTTT. The chain employs TRBV19 and TRBJ1-6; no reliable D call. The germline gives CDR1 LNHDA, CDR2 SQIVND (reference sequence). The germline V and J ends were trimmed by 3 bases and 6 bases, with 12 bases remaining between them. The CDR3 covers 15 residues.

DNA of the CDR3: TGTGCCAGCAGCACAAGGACAGGGGGCACAGATACGCAGTATTTT. It encodes CASSTRTGGTDTQYF. The chain combines TRBV7-2 with TRBJ2-3; 9 positions agree with TRBD1. V lost 5 bases and J lost 1; bases outside the gene matches: 4. Germline V lookup: CDR1 SGHTA, CDR2 FQGNSA. CDR3 length: 15 residues.

The rearrangement uses TRBV21-1 and TRBJ1-3. TRBV21-1 counts as a pseudogene. This CDR3 is 13 amino acids long. CDR3 region: CARISGGGNTIYF. The CDR3 bases are TGTGCCAGGATTTCGGGGGGTGGAAACACCATATATTTT.

This chain connects TRBV2 to TRBJ1-4; 7 bases are shared with TRBD1. Looked up from germline, CDR1 is SNHLY and CDR2 is FYNNEI. V lost 8 bases and J lost 4; bases outside the gene matches: 4. The CDR3 contains 13 residues. The CDR3 loop reads CASWDRSNEKLFF. The CDR3 coding sequence is TGTGCCAGCTGGGACAGAAGTAATGAAAAACTGTTTTTT.

This chain uses TRBV5-6 with TRBJ2-1; TRBD2 matches 8 bases. The trim removed 1 base at V and 0 bases at J, leaving 3 bases unmatched. Looked up from germline, CDR1 is SGHDT and CDR2 is YYEEEE. The CDR3 length is 16 residues. The CDR3 reads CASSLRREASYNEQFF. The CDR3 nucleotides read TGTGCCAGCAGCTTGAGGCGGGAGGCCTCCTACAATGAGCAGTTCTTC.

This chain joins TRBV19 and TRBJ1-5, with D possibly matching TRBD1 (5 bases). The CDR3 is made up of 13 amino acids. V shed 6 bases and J shed 6 bases, with 12 bases lying between them. Germline V gives CDR1 LNHDA, CDR2 SQIVND (reference sequence). CDR3 amino acids: CASSQGRSQPQHF. The CDR3 region has the DNA TGTGCCAGTAGCCAGGGTCGGAGTCAGCCCCAGCATTTT.

The chain employs TRBV2 and TRBJ2-2; 10 bases fit TRBD2. Germline loops: CDR1 SNHLY, CDR2 FYNNEI. This CDR3 is 17 amino acids long. The trim removed 6 bases at V and 5 bases at J, leaving 12 bases unmatched. For the CDR3, the DNA is TGTGCCAGCAGGAAGACTCCACTAGCGGGGATAACCGGGGAGCTGTTTTTT. Protein product: CASRKTPLAGITGELFF.

The chain combines TRBV5-1 with TRBJ2-1, with 9 positions matching TRBD2. This CDR3 has 15 residues. Germline V gene data show CDR1 as SGHRS and CDR2 as YFSETQ. V shed 4 bases, J shed 5 bases, and the junction held 7 bases outside the gene matches. The CDR3 reads CASSTDSGGDNEQFF. The CDR3 DNA sequence: TGCGCCAGCAGCACCGATAGCGGGGGAGACAATGAGCAGTTCTTC.

The J gene is TRBJ1-6, the V gene TRBV19; TRBD1 aligns across 8 bases. With 4 bases clipped from V and 8 bases from J, the junction kept 10 bases outside the gene matches. CDR1 is LNHDA and CDR2 is SQIVND in the germline V gene (reference sequence). The CDR3 is 16 amino acids. CDR3 loop: CASSTFTGGSDSPLHF. The CDR3 DNA sequence: TGTGCCAGTAGTACCTTTACAGGGGGTAGTGATTCACCCCTCCACTTT.

This clone occurred a few times. The V call is TRBV10-1, the J call TRBJ2-1, with 14 positions matching TRBD2. This CDR3 has 17 residues. V lost 2 bases, J lost 0 bases, and 0 bases stayed unmatched. Germline assignment: CDR1 WNHNN and CDR2 SYGVQD (reference sequence). CDR3 residues: CASSEGTSGSSYNEQFF. DNA for the CDR3: TGCGCCAGCAGTGAGGGGACTAGCGGGAGCTCCTACAATGAGCAGTTCTTC.

This clone was counted a single time. The genes are TRBV18 and TRBJ2-5; 8 nucleotides agree with TRBD1. J gave up 5 bases and V 5 bases, and 4 bases lay outside the gene matches. The CDR3 length is 13 residues. In germline, CDR1 is KGHSH, CDR2 LQKENI. CDR3 residues: CASSGQGWETQYF. The CDR3 region has the DNA TGTGCCAGCTCAGGACAGGGTTGGGAGACCCAGTACTTC.

This chain connects TRBV5-5 to TRBJ2-7; TRBD2 might be the D (6 bases). The V and J ends lost 0 bases and 1 base respectively, with 17 bases between them. Germline V gene data show CDR1 as SGHKS and CDR2 as YYEKEE (reference sequence). CDR3 length: 17 residues. CDR3 in amino acids: CASSLAEPGVLSYEQYV. The CDR3 region has the DNA TGTGCCAGCAGCTTGGCCGAACCGGGAGTTCTATCCTACGAGCAGTACGTC.

The chain joins TRBV18 to TRBJ2-7; D remains unclear. The ends were cut back, 3 bases at V and 5 bases at J, with 11 bases in the middle. The CDR3 loop spans 13 amino acids. Germline V gene sequence: CDR1 KGHSH, CDR2 LQKENI. The CDR3 protein is CASSPSGSHEQYV. CDR3 DNA: TGTGCCAGCTCACCTTCCGGGTCCCACGAGCAGTACGTC.

V and J are TRBV5-6 and TRBJ1-2; no definite D call. V lost 0 bases and J lost 2, with 5 bases in between. CDR1 and CDR2 from the germline V gene are SGHDT and YYEEEE. This CDR3 contains 13 residues. CDR3 in DNA: TGTGCCAGCAGCTTGGGTAGAAACTATGGCTACACCTTC. Protein sequence: CASSLGRNYGYTF.

The chain carries TRBV2 and TRBJ2-3, with 8 nucleotides matching TRBD1. Germline V gene data show CDR1 as SNHLY and CDR2 as FYNNEI. The CDR3 extends over 12 amino acids. V was clipped by 11 bases and J by 7 bases; unmatched bases: 8. CDR3 coding DNA: TGTGCCGGGGGGCAGGGGGCGAATACGCAGTATTTT. Translation gives CAGGQGANTQYF.

The rearrangement uses TRBV15 and TRBJ1-5, with D unresolved. Germline V lookup: CDR1 LNHNV, CDR2 YYDKDF (reference sequence). This CDR3 comprises 13 residues. V dropped 6 bases and J dropped 4 bases, with 10 bases sitting between them. In nucleotides, the CDR3 is TGTGCCACCAGGGGCAGAGATAATCAGCCCCAGCATTTT. Translating gives CATRGRDNQPQHF.

The chain joins TRBV9 to TRBJ1-4; TRBD1 matches 9 bases. CDR1 and CDR2 (germline): SGDLS, YYNGEE. CDR3 size: 15 residues. V trimming: 2 bases; J trimming: 8 bases; junction bases outside the gene matches: 7. The chain's CDR3 is CASSVGDRAEEKLFF. The CDR3 nucleotides read TGTGCCAGCAGCGTCGGGGACAGGGCGGAGGAAAAACTGTTTTTT.

V gene TRBV7-2 combines with J gene TRBJ2-1, with D perhaps TRBD2 (6 bases). CDR3 size: 15 residues. V was pared by 1 base and J by 3 bases, with 10 bases between. Germline CDR1 reads SGHTA; CDR2 reads FQGNSA. The CDR3 DNA follows: TGTGCCAGCAGCTTAGTAGCGGTACACTACAATGAGCAGTTCTTC. This gives the protein CASSLVAVHYNEQFF.

The chain uses TRBV27 and TRBJ1-1; TRBD1 matches at 8 bases. V was pared by 2 bases and J by 4 bases, with 6 bases of the junction left unmatched. This CDR3 region has 15 residues. The germline V gene has CDR1 MNHEY and CDR2 SMNVEV (reference sequence). CDR3 sequence: CASSLLGQGSTEAFF. In DNA, the CDR3 is TGTGCCAGCAGTTTACTCGGACAGGGAAGCACTGAAGCTTTCTTT.

This sequence joins TRBV30 and TRBJ2-5, with a tentative D call TRBD2 (8 bases). Germline values: CDR1 GTSNPN, CDR2 SVGIG (reference sequence). The CDR3 extends over 14 amino acids. V lost 2 bases, J lost 3 bases, and 13 bases lay in between. CDR3 DNA: TGTGCCTGGAGTAGTAGCGGGACAGAAGAGACCCAGTACTTC. It translates to CAWSSSGTEETQYF.

The chain combines TRBV6-6 with TRBJ2-3; TRBD1 agrees at 9 bases. V lost 5 bases, J lost 3 bases, and 12 bases stayed unmatched. The CDR3 runs 17 residues. The germline gives CDR1 MNHNY, CDR2 SVGAGI (reference sequence). As DNA, the CDR3 is TGTGCCAGCAGTCCCCCCCCCGGGACAGGGACTACAGATACGCAGTATTTT. It encodes CASSPPPGTGTTDTQYF.

This clone is a singleton in its sample. The chain employs TRBV4-1 and TRBJ2-7; 10 positions match TRBD2. The J segment lost 7 bases and the V segment lost 0 bases, leaving 18 bases of the junction unmatched. The germline V gene has CDR1 MGHRA and CDR2 YSYEKL. This CDR3 is 19 amino acids long. The CDR3 region has the DNA TGCGCCAGCAGCCAAGAGTATCCTAGCGGGAGTTCCGCTAGGGGGGAGCAGTACGTC. It specifies CASSQEYPSGSSARGEQYV.

This clone was seen a handful of times. The V gene is TRBV7-7, the J gene TRBJ1-1; 9 nucleotides agree with TRBD1. The V segment lost 5 bases and the J segment 1 base; nucleotides outside the gene matches: 14. This CDR3 has 18 amino acids. In germline, CDR1 is SSHAT, CDR2 FNYEAQ (reference sequence). The CDR3 DNA reads TGTGCCAGCAGCCCCTTTTTACGGGACAGGGTCTCGAACACTGAAGCTTTCTTT. Translation: CASSPFLRDRVSNTEAFF.

The V gene is TRBV10-2, the J gene TRBJ1-5; TRBD1 matches 8 bases. V shed 6 bases, J shed 7 bases, and the junction held 11 bases outside the gene matches. Germline V gives CDR1 WSHSY, CDR2 SAAADI. This CDR3 is 15 amino acids long. The CDR3 is CASSPGQGRGQPQHF. DNA for the CDR3: TGCGCCAGCAGCCCCGGACAGGGACGGGGGCAGCCCCAGCATTTT.

This chain uses TRBV9 with TRBJ2-5; the match to TRBD2 covers 11 bases. The ends lost 3 bases at V and 1 base at J; junction bases unmatched: 8. CDR1 is SGDLS and CDR2 is YYNGEE in the germline V gene. The CDR3 extends over 17 amino acids. Written as DNA, the CDR3 is TGTGCCAGCAGCGCGGGCGTCGGGACTAGCGGCCAAGAGACCCAGTACTTC. Encoded protein: CASSAGVGTSGQETQYF.